Below, 14 T cell receptor beta chains from the same sample are listed, as sequenced in a study of T cells in Graves' hyperthyroidism and ophthalmopathy. From RNA transcripts, TCR beta CDR3 regions were amplified. Using the HTBI primer set, a first-round RT-PCR was run on the TCR CDR3. TCRdb reanalysed the multiplex PCR reads using MiXCR and keeps one entry per CDR3 protein. Of more than 550,000 distinct CDR3 sequences listed, roughly 17% are singletons. Sequenced material: blood. The source of these receptors is a man aged 45-60 years with Graves' hyperthyroidism.

This clonotype showed up many times. This chain connects TRBV2 to TRBJ2-7, with D unresolved. The germline V gene encodes CDR1 SNHLY and CDR2 FYNNEI. The CDR3 contains 11 residues. V was pared by 6 bases and J by 5 bases, with 8 bases between. The CDR3 here is CASSPLHEQYF. The DNA for the CDR3 is TGTGCCAGCAGCCCCCTCCACGAGCAGTACTTC.

With regard to this clonotype: The CDR3 does not close with the conserved phenylalanine or tryptophan, likely indicating a read error. This chain uses TRBV20-1 with TRBJ2-3; no firm D call. V was cut by 0 bases and J by 5 bases, with 21 bases left in between. The CDR3 totals 17 residues. Germline V gene sequence: CDR1 DFQATT, CDR2 SNEGSKA (reference sequence). CDR3 DNA: TGCAGTGCTAGAGATTCCCTTTTGGATGCCCCCCAAGATACGCAGTATTAT. This codes for CSARDSLLDAPQDTQYY.

This clonotype was seen repeatedly, ten times or more. V usage is TRBV28 and J usage is TRBJ2-7; D may be TRBD1 (6 bases). The CDR3 loop spans 14 amino acids. CDR1 is MDHEN and CDR2 is SYDVKM in the germline V gene. The germline V and J ends were trimmed by 3 bases and 2 bases, with 11 bases remaining between them. The CDR3 reads CASSFIQGPYEQYF. The CDR3 bases are TGTGCCAGCAGTTTTATTCAGGGGCCCTACGAGCAGTACTTC.

The V call is TRBV24-1, the J call TRBJ2-2; D may be TRBD1 (5 bases). The CDR3 has 16 residues. The V end lost 2 bases, the J end lost 4 bases, and 13 bases lay between the germline ends. Germline CDR1 and CDR2: KGHDR and SFDVKD. CDR3 bases: TGTGCCACCAGTGATTGGGGCAGGGATAGCACCGGGGAGCTGTTTTTT. This encodes CATSDWGRDSTGELFF.

This clonotype appeared many times. The chain is built from TRBV11-1 and TRBJ1-1; TRBD1 agrees at 9 bases. Trimming at V came to 4 bases and at J to 4 bases, leaving 7 bases not matched to a gene. The CDR3 loop spans 15 amino acids. Germline V lookup: CDR1 SGHAT, CDR2 FQDESV (reference sequence). The CDR3 sequence is CASSSWTGVVTEAFF. The CDR3 coding sequence is TGTGCCAGCAGCTCGTGGACAGGGGTCGTCACTGAAGCTTTCTTT. The full variable domain, completed using reference TRBV11-1 and TRBJ1-1, is EAEVAQSPRYKITEKSQAVAFWCDPISGHATLYWYRQILGQGPELLVQFQDESVVDDSQLPKDRFSAERLKGVDSTLKIQPAELGDSAMYLCASSSWTGVVTEAFFGQGTRLTVV.

This clonotype was seen only a few times. The J gene is TRBJ2-7, the V gene TRBV19, with 8 bases lining up with TRBD2. The CDR3 covers 14 residues. The V and J ends lost 5 bases and 1 base, in that order; junction bases with no gene match: 4. Germline V gives CDR1 LNHDA, CDR2 SQIVND (reference sequence). The CDR3 DNA reads TGTGCCAGTAGTCGTGTAGCGGGGTCCTACGAGCAGTACTTC. Its protein product is CASSRVAGSYEQYF.

Ten or more counts support this clonotype. The J gene is TRBJ2-3, the V gene TRBV20-1; 9 nucleotides match TRBD2. V lost 5 bases and J lost 7; bases outside the gene matches: 7. Germline CDR1 is DFQATT and CDR2 is SNEGSKA (reference sequence). CDR3 length equals 13 residues. As DNA, the CDR3 is TGCAGTGCTTTATCTAGCGGGATAAATACGCAGTATTTT. Residues: CSALSSGINTQYF.

This clonotype was counted at least ten times. The rearrangement links TRBV7-2 to TRBJ1-2; D may be TRBD1 (5 bases). The CDR3 extends over 17 amino acids. The V end lost 5 bases, the J end lost 8 bases, and 27 bases lay between the germline ends. Looked up from germline, CDR1 is SGHTA and CDR2 is FQGNSA. The CDR3 sequence: CASSPTLDGTVIGGYTF. Written as DNA, the CDR3 is TGTGCCAGCAGCCCGACTCTAGACGGGACGGTCATAGGGGGCTACACCTTC. Based on the CDR3 plus reference TRBV7-2 and TRBJ1-2, the full variable domain is GAGVSQSPSNKVTEKGKDVELRCDPISGHTALYWYRQSLGQGLEFLIYFQGNSAPDKSGLPSDRFSAERTGGSVSTLTIQRTQQEDSAVYLCASSPTLDGTVIGGYTFGSGTRLTVV.

As regards this clonotype: A single base separates this from a much larger clone, so it may be a read error. CDR3 sequence: CASSLTSGSLGEQYF. The CDR3 bases are TGTGCCAGCAGTTTGACTAGCGGGAGTCTCGGCGAGCAGTACTTC. The V gene is TRBV28, the J gene TRBJ2-7, with 12 bases aligning to TRBD2. The germline CDR1 and CDR2 sequences are MDHEN and SYDVKM. The CDR3 runs to 15 residues. The V and J ends lost 3 bases and 6 bases, in that order; junction bases with no gene match: 6.

The chain uses TRBV12-3 or TRBV12-4 and TRBJ2-3; possible D gene TRBD1, 5 bases. This CDR3 is built from 13 residues. The V and J ends lost 7 bases and 2 bases respectively, with 10 bases between them. The CDR3 coding sequence is TGTGCCAGCACCAGGGTAACCACAGATACGCAGTATTTT. This sequence encodes CASTRVTTDTQYF.

The chain is built from TRBV19 and TRBJ2-7; unclear D gene. This CDR3 is built from 14 residues. Trimming took 1 base from V and 2 from J, leaving 9 bases between them. Germline CDR1 reads LNHDA; CDR2 reads SQIVND (reference sequence). The CDR3 is CASSIGASPYEQYF. CDR3 DNA sequence: TGTGCCAGTAGTATAGGGGCCTCCCCCTACGAGCAGTACTTC.

This clonotype was picked up many times. The chain uses TRBV12-3 or TRBV12-4 and TRBJ2-5, with D hard to call. This CDR3 comprises 11 residues. Deletions cut 4 bases from V and 5 bases from J, with 5 bases between. The CDR3 DNA follows: TGTGCCAGCAGTTACGGGGAGACCCAGTACTTC. This sequence encodes CASSYGETQYF.

The chain combines TRBV2 with TRBJ2-4; a possible D gene is TRBD1 (6 bases). This CDR3 has 16 amino acids. Trimming cost V 1 base and J 0 bases, with 10 bases left between them. CDR1 is SNHLY, CDR2 FYNNEI, per germline. In DNA, the CDR3 is TGTGCCAGCAGTGAAGTGCTCAGGGGAGCCAAAAACATTCAGTACTTC. Its translation is CASSEVLRGAKNIQYF.

This clonotype came up a few times. The gene calls are TRBV27 and TRBJ1-1, with D hard to call. Germline-derived CDR1 and CDR2 are MNHEY and SMNVEV (reference sequence). The CDR3 length is 13 residues. V lost 3 bases to trimming and J lost 6 bases, with 11 bases between them. The CDR3 region is CASSFGPGAEAFF. The CDR3 DNA reads as TGTGCCAGCAGTTTTGGACCTGGGGCTGAAGCTTTCTTT.